What follows are 22 T cell receptor beta chains derived from one specimen sequenced in a study of T cell responses to AZD1222 COVID-19 vaccine. TCRdb's copy holds only in-frame clones and misses some; the assay was immunoSEQ multiplex PCR. The data show approximately 210,000 clones, roughly 90% seen once. Sequences were derived from peripheral blood, sampled 28 days after the second AZD1222 dose. These TCRs come from an adult who received the AZD1222 COVID-19 vaccine.

The rearrangement links TRBV5-1 to TRBJ1-1; possibly TRBD1 for D (6 bases). This CDR3 region has 14 residues. V lost 1 base and J lost 3, with 10 bases in between. CDR1 is SGHRS, CDR2 YFSETQ, per germline. CDR3 sequence: CASSLIGGDTEAFF. The CDR3 DNA reads TGCGCCAGCAGCTTGATAGGGGGGGACACTGAAGCTTTCTTT.

The V call is TRBV19, the J call TRBJ2-1, with D uncertain. CDR1 and CDR2 from the germline V gene are LNHDA and SQIVND (reference sequence). The CDR3 spans 13 residues. V was trimmed by 4 bases and J by 3 bases, leaving 7 bases between them. CDR3 amino acids: CASSTYFYNEQFF. Written as DNA, the CDR3 is TGTGCCAGTAGTACCTATTTCTACAATGAGCAGTTCTTC.

The J gene is TRBJ1-2, the V gene TRBV20-1; TRBD1 matches 12 bases. CDR1 DFQATT and CDR2 SNEGSKA come from the germline V gene (reference sequence). The CDR3 has 14 residues. Losses at the gene ends were 3 bases for V and 7 bases for J; bases not matched to a gene: 6. For the CDR3, the DNA is TGCAGTGCTAGTCTGGGACAGGGGGCAGGTGGCTACACCTTC. Its protein product is CSASLGQGAGGYTF.

About this clone: The sample holds other DNA sequences that translate to the same CDR3. The V call is TRBV28, the J call TRBJ2-5; D remains unclear. The length of the CDR3 is 11 residues. V lost 2 bases and J 3 bases, leaving 1 base between the germline ends. Germline CDR1 and CDR2: MDHEN and SYDVKM. The CDR3 region is CASSLEETQYF. For the CDR3, the DNA is TGTGCCAGCAGTTTAGAAGAGACCCAGTACTTC.

The rearrangement links TRBV5-4 to TRBJ2-2; weak D call: TRBD1 (6 bases). Trimming cost V 1 base and J 1 base, with 8 bases left between them. CDR1 is SGHNT, CDR2 YYREEE, per germline (reference sequence). The CDR3 extends over 15 amino acids. The CDR3 is CASSLLQGNTGELFF. Here the CDR3 DNA reads TGTGCCAGCAGCTTGTTACAGGGGAACACCGGGGAGCTGTTTTTT.

The V call is TRBV11-2, the J call TRBJ1-1; 12 nucleotides align to TRBD1. Germline CDR1 and CDR2: SGHAT and FQNNGV. V lost 5 bases and J lost 6; bases outside the gene matches: 13. The CDR3 loop spans 17 amino acids. This chain's CDR3 is CASSERDRGPGGAEAFF. The CDR3, as DNA: TGTGCCAGCAGCGAGAGGGACAGGGGGCCCGGAGGGGCTGAAGCTTTCTTT. Variable domain in full (rest from reference TRBV11-2 and TRBJ1-1): EAGVAQSPRYKIIEKRQSVAFWCNPISGHATLYWYQQILGQGPKLLIQFQNNGVVDDSQLPKDRFSAERLKGVDSTLKIQPAKLEDSAVYLCASSERDRGPGGAEAFFGQGTRLTVV.

V and J are TRBV27 and TRBJ2-7; possible D gene TRBD2, 6 bases. The ends were cut back, 0 bases at V and 2 bases at J, with 14 bases in the middle. The CDR3 has 16 amino acids. Germline V gene lookup returns CDR1 MNHEY and CDR2 SMNVEV (reference sequence). This CDR3 is CASSLSVPAGPYEQYF. CDR3 nucleotide sequence: TGTGCCAGCAGTTTATCGGTCCCGGCGGGACCCTACGAGCAGTACTTC.

V is TRBV11-3 and J is TRBJ2-3; TRBD1 matches at 12 bases. The germline V gene encodes CDR1 SGHNT and CDR2 YENEEA. V lost 2 bases, J lost 4 bases, and 4 bases stayed unmatched. CDR3 length equals 16 residues. CDR3 DNA: TGTGCCAGCAGCTTAAGGGACAGGGGGCGCCCAGATACGCAGTATTTT. It encodes CASSLRDRGRPDTQYF. The complete variable domain, with remaining parts taken from reference TRBV11-3 and TRBJ2-3, reads EAGVVQSPRYKIIEKKQPVAFWCNPISGHNTLYWYLQNLGQGPELLIRYENEEAVDDSQLPKDRFSAERLKGVDSTLKIQPAELGDSAVYLCASSLRDRGRPDTQYFGPGTRLTVL.

The chain joins TRBV19 to TRBJ2-3; D is perhaps TRBD1 or TRBD2 (6 bases each). Per germline, CDR1 LNHDA and CDR2 SQIVND (reference sequence). This CDR3 is 13 amino acids long. The V and J ends lost 7 bases and 6 bases respectively, with 14 bases between them. The CDR3 bases are TGTGCCAGTACCCAAGGGGGAGGCGATACGCAGTATTTT. It is translated as CASTQGGGDTQYF.

The chain links TRBV6-5 to TRBJ1-4; possibly TRBD1 for D (6 bases). CDR1 is MNHEY, CDR2 SVGAGI, per germline. The CDR3 sequence is 14 residues long. Between the trimmed V and J ends, which lost 5 bases and 5 bases, there was a span of 12 bases. The CDR3 sequence: CASSLQGGNEKLFF. The CDR3 nucleotides read TGTGCCAGCAGTCTACAGGGAGGCAATGAAAAACTGTTTTTT.

This sequence joins TRBV27 and TRBJ2-4; the D is unclear. CDR1 and CDR2 (germline): MNHEY, SMNVEV (reference sequence). This CDR3 has 13 amino acids. Trimming shortened V by 4 bases and J by 9 bases, and 13 bases separated the two germline ends. The CDR3 DNA is TGTGCCAGCAGTTCCTCTTTTGGCGGCATTCAGTACTTC. Its protein is CASSSSFGGIQYF.

CDR3 sequence (DNA): TGTGCCTGGAGTCGCAGGCCCAATCAGCCCCAGCATTTT. Translated, it gives CAWSRRPNQPQHF. The chain has TRBV30 and TRBJ1-5; D not resolved. The ends were cut back, 2 bases at V and 3 bases at J, with 8 bases in the middle. CDR1 GTSNPN and CDR2 SVGIG come from the germline V gene (reference sequence). This CDR3 region has 13 residues.

The chain recombines TRBV28 with TRBJ1-4; 7 nucleotides align to TRBD1. CDR3 length: 18 residues. After removal of 5 bases from V and 4 bases from J, the junction contained 16 bases not matched to a gene. Germline assignment: CDR1 MDHEN and CDR2 SYDVKM. The CDR3 DNA is TGTGCCAGCAGTGATGCCTCCGGGAGAGGGGGCTTTAATGAAAAACTGTTTTTT. Protein: CASSDASGRGGFNEKLFF.

The J gene is TRBJ1-2, the V gene TRBV5-6; D uncertain. The CDR3 consists of 11 residues. Germline V gives CDR1 SGHDT, CDR2 YYEEEE. Trimming removed 3 bases at V and 7 bases at J, with 7 bases between. CDR3 region: CASSWEGGYTF. The CDR3 region has the DNA TGTGCCAGCAGCTGGGAGGGTGGCTACACCTTC.

The chain recombines TRBV12-5 with TRBJ1-6, with 8 nucleotides matching TRBD1. Germline trimming cut 7 bases from V and 9 bases from J; bases unmatched to any gene: 11. Germline loops: CDR1 LGHNT, CDR2 FRNRAP. This CDR3 spans 15 amino acids. The CDR3 sequence is CASALASGGGSPLHF. DNA of the CDR3: TGTGCTAGTGCTCTGGCATCAGGGGGCGGTTCACCCCTCCACTTT.

This chain joins TRBV2 and TRBJ1-1; 8 positions agree with TRBD1. V lost 6 bases, J lost 4 bases, and 7 bases stayed unmatched. Per the germline V gene, CDR1 is SNHLY and CDR2 is FYNNEI. The CDR3 is 14 amino acids. CDR3 loop: CASSRGRGGTEAFF. CDR3 sequence (DNA): TGTGCCAGCAGCAGGGGGCGGGGTGGCACTGAAGCTTTCTTT. Using reference TRBV2 and TRBJ1-1 for the parts outside the CDR3, the full variable domain is EPEVTQTPSHQVTQMGQEVILRCVPISNHLYFYWYRQILGQKVEFLVSFYNNEISEKSEIFDDQFSVERPDGSNFTLKIRSTKLEDSAMYFCASSRGRGGTEAFFGQGTRLTVV.

Only one count was recorded for this clone. The chain uses TRBV5-6 and TRBJ1-4; D is perhaps TRBD1 (6 bases). The V end lost 4 bases, the J end lost 4 bases, and 11 bases lay between the germline ends. Germline CDR1 is SGHDT and CDR2 is YYEEEE. This CDR3 has 14 amino acids. CDR3 sequence: CASSPGQINEKLFF. Here the CDR3 DNA reads TGTGCCAGCAGCCCAGGACAGATTAATGAAAAACTGTTTTTT.

The chain joins TRBV5-1 to TRBJ1-3, with D perhaps TRBD1 (5 bases). Germline-derived CDR1 and CDR2 are SGHRS and YFSETQ. The CDR3 sequence is 15 residues long. The germline V and J ends were trimmed by 6 bases and 4 bases, with 17 bases remaining between them. The CDR3 nucleotides read TGCGCCAGCACAAGGACCAGCGGGGCGGGAAACACCATATATTTT. This gives the protein CASTRTSGAGNTIYF.

The chain carries TRBV12-3 or TRBV12-4 and TRBJ1-2, with D possibly being TRBD1 (5 bases). V was cut by 8 bases and J by 5 bases, with 15 bases left in between. This CDR3 contains 13 residues. The CDR3: CASARTREYGYTF. DNA of the CDR3: TGTGCCAGCGCCAGGACACGGGAATATGGCTACACCTTC.

The V call is TRBV2, the J call TRBJ2-7; D might be TRBD1 (6 bases). CDR3 length: 15 residues. Germline V gene data show CDR1 as SNHLY and CDR2 as FYNNEI. Trimming shortened V by 6 bases and J by 5 bases, and 20 bases separated the two germline ends. CDR3: CASSQQGLRSHEQYF. The CDR3 region has the DNA TGTGCCAGCAGCCAACAGGGCCTCCGTAGCCACGAGCAGTACTTC.

For this clone: Other DNA sequences within the sample encode an identical CDR3. This chain connects TRBV7-3 to TRBJ1-1; the match to TRBD1 covers 8 bases. The CDR3 loop spans 13 amino acids. The trim removed 3 bases at V and 4 bases at J, leaving 1 base unmatched. Germline loops: CDR1 SGHTA, CDR2 FQGTGA. The CDR3 sequence is CASSFTGGTEAFF. CDR3 DNA: TGTGCCAGCAGCTTTACAGGGGGCACTGAAGCTTTCTTT.

The chain employs TRBV9 and TRBJ2-3, with 8 nucleotides matching TRBD2. The CDR3 totals 16 residues. The junction had 11 bases not matched to a gene; V was cut back by 3 bases and J by 5 bases. The germline V gene encodes CDR1 SGDLS and CDR2 YYNGEE. DNA for the CDR3: TGTGCCAGCAGCGAGCCAAGCGGGAGCAAAGAAGATACGCAGTATTTT. Translated: CASSEPSGSKEDTQYF.